A single sample gave rise to the 32 T cell receptor beta chains below, sequenced in a study of graft-versus-host responses after intestinal transplantation. No antigen has been assigned to these receptors. TCRdb keeps only in-frame clones here, not all; method: immunoSEQ multiplex PCR. The repertoire consists of more than 80,000 clones, with around four fifths occurring once and the leading ten covering approximately 17%. This material consisted of unstimulated CD8+ T cells sorted from spleen or lymph node cells, taken before intestinal transplant. All receptors come from a human donor who received an intestinal transplant.

This clone was detected only a few times. The chain employs TRBV4-1 and TRBJ2-1, with D unresolved. CDR1 and CDR2 from the germline V gene are MGHRA and YSYEKL. The CDR3 is 12 amino acids. Trimming took 0 bases from V and 10 from J, leaving 7 bases between them. CDR3 amino acids: CASSQDRREQFF. The CDR3 DNA sequence: TGCGCCAGCAGCCAAGATAGGCGGGAGCAGTTCTTC.

V and J are TRBV5-8 and TRBJ2-7; 7 bases agree with TRBD2. Germline V gives CDR1 SGHTS, CDR2 YDEGEE. With 4 bases clipped from V and 3 bases from J, the junction kept 10 bases outside the gene matches. The CDR3 sequence is 15 residues long. CDR3 sequence (DNA): TGTGCCAGCAGCCCGTGGACTAGTCTTATCTACGAGCAGTACTTC. Translating it yields CASSPWTSLIYEQYF.

DNA for the CDR3: TGCGCCAGCAGCCAAGAGAATGTGGAGGGAGAAGCTTTCTTT. This encodes CASSQENVEGEAFF. V gene TRBV4-1 combines with J gene TRBJ1-1, with unresolved D. The CDR3 has 14 amino acids. Germline-derived CDR1 and CDR2 are MGHRA and YSYEKL. The V end was cut by 0 bases, the J end by 8 bases, with 13 bases between.

The CDR3 sequence is CASGLRAPETQYF. The CDR3 DNA follows: TGTGCTAGTGGTTTGCGTGCCCCAGAGACCCAGTACTTC. The chain links TRBV12-5 to TRBJ2-5; no reliable D call. This CDR3 region has 13 residues. Trimming took 2 bases from V and 4 from J, leaving 8 bases between them. Germline CDR1 LGHNT, CDR2 FRNRAP.

In this sample, this clone turned up a few times. The V gene is TRBV27, the J gene TRBJ1-1; unclear D gene. The germline V gene encodes CDR1 MNHEY and CDR2 SMNVEV (reference sequence). The length of the CDR3 is 13 residues. V lost 2 bases and J lost 10, with 14 bases in between. CDR3 nucleotides: TGTGCCAGCAGTTTACGACCGCCGGGCGGAGCTTTCTTT. This gives the protein CASSLRPPGGAFF.

This chain uses TRBV5-6 with TRBJ2-2; a possible D gene is TRBD1 (6 bases). V gave up 2 bases and J gave up 0 bases, with 17 bases separating them. Germline V gene data show CDR1 as SGHDT and CDR2 as YYEEEE. The CDR3 is 18 residues long. Written as DNA, the CDR3 is TGTGCCAGCAGCTTTAAGCGACAGGTGACGGCGAACACCGGGGAGCTGTTTTTT. Translated: CASSFKRQVTANTGELFF.

The rearrangement joins TRBV11-2 to TRBJ2-7, with D maybe TRBD2 (6 bases). The CDR3 loop spans 14 amino acids. The germline V gene encodes CDR1 SGHAT and CDR2 FQNNGV. The V and J ends lost 5 bases and 2 bases respectively, with 13 bases between them. DNA of the CDR3: TGTGCCAGCAGCCCGCCCGGGGGTCCCTACGAGCAGTACTTC. This sequence encodes CASSPPGGPYEQYF. The full variable domain, its missing parts supplied by reference TRBV11-2 and TRBJ2-7, is EAGVAQSPRYKIIEKRQSVAFWCNPISGHATLYWYQQILGQGPKLLIQFQNNGVVDDSQLPKDRFSAERLKGVDSTLKIQPAKLEDSAVYLCASSPPGGPYEQYFGPGTRLTVT.

The CDR3 loop reads CASSIGGTGELFF. As DNA, the CDR3 is TGCGCCAGCAGTATTGGAGGGACCGGGGAGCTGTTTTTT. The V call is TRBV10-2, the J call TRBJ2-2; a weak D match, TRBD2 (6 bases). Germline values: CDR1 WSHSY, CDR2 SAAADI. The CDR3 runs 13 residues. Trimming cost V 5 bases and J 5 bases, with 9 bases left between them.

This clone showed up just a few times. The chain carries TRBV27 and TRBJ1-5, with unresolved D. Germline-derived CDR1 and CDR2 are MNHEY and SMNVEV (reference sequence). Trimming pared 8 bases from V and 5 bases from J, leaving 16 bases between. The CDR3 consists of 14 residues. The CDR3: CASRSMRWDQPQHF. As DNA, the CDR3 is TGTGCCAGCCGCTCGATGCGATGGGATCAGCCCCAGCATTTT.

This chain connects TRBV2 to TRBJ1-3; weak D call: TRBD1 (6 bases). CDR1 is SNHLY and CDR2 is FYNNEI in the germline V gene. The CDR3 spans 15 residues. The V gene lost 1 base and the J gene lost 4 bases, with 11 bases spanning the gap. The CDR3 nucleotides are TGTGCCAGCAGTGAAGGTCCAGGGGTCGGAAACACCATATATTTT. Amino acids: CASSEGPGVGNTIYF.

V and J are TRBV5-1 and TRBJ2-3, with D tentatively TRBD1 or TRBD2 (6 bases each). The CDR3 consists of 17 residues. V dropped 0 bases and J dropped 1 base, with 15 bases sitting between them. CDR1 and CDR2 (germline): SGHRS, YFSETQ. The CDR3 DNA is TGCGCCAGCAGCTTGGTCCCGGGGGCTCGGGGCACAGATACGCAGTATTTT. It codes for CASSLVPGARGTDTQYF.

A note on this clone: Sequence at one end of the junction differs from germline and may be a read error. V and J are TRBV6-6 and TRBJ2-7; the match to TRBD2 covers 12 bases. This CDR3 has 15 amino acids. Germline V lookup: CDR1 MNHNY, CDR2 SVGAGI (reference sequence). The CDR3 coding sequence is TGTGCCAGCAGTGACTCTAGCGGGAGGGCCTACGAGCAGTACTTC. Amino acid sequence: CASSDSSGRAYEQYF.

The V gene is TRBV2, the J gene TRBJ1-2; maybe TRBD1 (5 bases). The CDR3 extends over 14 amino acids. Germline assignment: CDR1 SNHLY and CDR2 FYNNEI. V lost 7 bases and J 4 bases, leaving 16 bases between the germline ends. CDR3 coding DNA: TGTGCCAGCACCGGGTCTGAGGGGCCCTATGGCTACACCTTC. Protein product: CASTGSEGPYGYTF.

The chain joins TRBV7-3 to TRBJ2-3, with 10 nucleotides matching TRBD2. The trim removed 5 bases at V and 4 bases at J, leaving 6 bases unmatched. Per germline, CDR1 SGHTA and CDR2 FQGTGA. This CDR3 has 15 residues. CDR3 nucleotides: TGTGCCAGCAGCCGAGCTAGCGGGAGTGCAGATACGCAGTATTTT. Residues: CASSRASGSADTQYF.

V gene TRBV6-6 combines with J gene TRBJ1-2, with D uncertain. The CDR3 length is 13 residues. Germline CDR1 reads MNHNY; CDR2 reads SVGAGI (reference sequence). Trimming removed 2 bases from V and 1 base from J, with 5 bases in between. CDR3 residues: CASSYGDNYGYTF. The CDR3 DNA sequence: TGTGCCAGCAGTTACGGGGATAACTATGGCTACACCTTC.

The chain combines TRBV12-5 with TRBJ2-1; a weak D match, TRBD1 (5 bases). This CDR3 has 16 residues. Looked up from germline, CDR1 is LGHNT and CDR2 is FRNRAP. Trimming left V 0 bases short and J 4 bases short, with 13 bases between. The CDR3 protein is CASGLVGADPYNEQFF. Here the CDR3 DNA reads TGTGCTAGTGGTTTGGTAGGGGCAGACCCTTACAATGAGCAGTTCTTC. The full variable domain, with the rest looked up from reference TRBV12-5 and TRBJ2-1, is DARVTQTPRHKVTEMGQEVTMRCQPILGHNTVFWYRQTMMQGLELLAYFRNRAPLDDSGMPKDRFSAEMPDATLATLKIQPSEPRDSAVYFCASGLVGADPYNEQFFGPGTRLTVL.

The V call is TRBV29-1, the J call TRBJ2-1; D is perhaps TRBD2 (5 bases). Germline loops: CDR1 SQVTM, CDR2 ANQGSEA. The CDR3 covers 12 residues. The germline V and J ends were trimmed by 3 bases and 7 bases, with 10 bases remaining between them. The CDR3 DNA reads as TGCAGCGTTGATGGAGGAACGAATGAGCAGTTCTTC. This translates into CSVDGGTNEQFF.

This clone occurred a few times. The chain uses TRBV6-1 and TRBJ2-7, with TRBD1 identical over 8 bases. This CDR3 has 14 residues. The junction had 7 bases not matched to a gene; V was cut back by 2 bases and J by 7 bases. In germline, CDR1 is MNHNS, CDR2 SASEGT. In DNA, the CDR3 is TGTGCCAGCAGTGAACCAGGACAGGGAGGAGAGCAGTACTTC. It translates to CASSEPGQGGEQYF.

The rearrangement joins TRBV7-9 to TRBJ2-7; 9 nucleotides line up with TRBD1. Germline CDR1 is SEHNR and CDR2 is FQNEAQ (reference sequence). CDR3 length: 15 amino acids. V was pared by 5 bases and J by 3 bases, with 8 bases of the junction left unmatched. The CDR3 sequence is CASSVTGQGFYEQYF. Here the CDR3 DNA reads TGTGCCAGCAGCGTAACGGGACAGGGATTCTACGAGCAGTACTTC. The variable domain in full, completed from reference TRBV7-9 and TRBJ2-7, reads DTGVSQNPRHKITKRGQNVTFRCDPISEHNRLYWYRQTLGQGPEFLTYFQNEAQLEKSRLLSDRFSAERPKGSFSTLEIQRTEQGDSAMYLCASSVTGQGFYEQYFGPGTRLTVT.

The chain couples TRBV2 to TRBJ1-2, with D maybe TRBD1 (6 bases). This CDR3 region has 15 residues. Trimming took off 1 base at V and 5 bases at J, with 14 bases between the two ends. CDR1 and CDR2 from the germline V gene are SNHLY and FYNNEI. The CDR3 DNA is TGTGCCAGCAGTGAAGGTCAGGGGTGGGAGTATGGCTACACCTTC. This encodes CASSEGQGWEYGYTF.

The chain couples TRBV6-6 to TRBJ2-1; D is unclear. Trimming left V 6 bases short and J 4 bases short, with 4 bases between. The CDR3 has 11 amino acids. Germline CDR1 and CDR2: MNHNY and SVGAGI (reference sequence). For the CDR3, the DNA is TGTGCCAGCAGGGATTACAATGAGCAGTTCTTC. Its protein product is CASRDYNEQFF.

This clone showed up just a few times. This rearrangement joins TRBV5-6 to TRBJ2-5; D ambiguous. Trimming pared 2 bases from V and 2 bases from J, leaving 10 bases between. The CDR3 sequence is 14 residues long. CDR1 is SGHDT and CDR2 is YYEEEE in the germline V gene. CDR3 in DNA: TGTGCCAGCAGCTTCCTTTACTCTCAAGAGACCCAGTACTTC. This sequence encodes CASSFLYSQETQYF.

The chain recombines TRBV15 with TRBJ2-7; 8 positions agree with TRBD1. Germline V gene sequence: CDR1 LNHNV, CDR2 YYDKDF (reference sequence). CDR3 length equals 14 residues. V trimming: 1 base; J trimming: 3 bases; junction bases outside the gene matches: 2. CDR3 amino acids: CATSRVGTGYEQYF. As DNA, the CDR3 is TGTGCCACCAGCAGAGTAGGGACAGGCTACGAGCAGTACTTC.

This clone was observed a few times. This rearrangement joins TRBV27 to TRBJ1-2, with 10 bases lining up with TRBD1. This CDR3 is built from 15 residues. Germline V CDR1 and CDR2: MNHEY, SMNVEV (reference sequence). V shed 6 bases, J shed 8 bases, and the junction held 12 bases outside the gene matches. This chain's CDR3 is CASSMDRGTFLGYTF. Here the CDR3 DNA reads TGTGCCAGCAGCATGGACAGGGGGACGTTCTTGGGCTACACCTTC.

V usage is TRBV6-6 and J usage is TRBJ1-2; 8 nucleotides match TRBD1. The CDR3 is 15 residues long. Germline V gene sequence: CDR1 MNHNY, CDR2 SVGAGI (reference sequence). Trimming removed 6 bases from V and 1 base from J; junction bases left unmatched: 7. CDR3 DNA: TGTGCCAGCAGCTGGGGACAGGCTAGTAACTATGGCTACACCTTC. It yields the protein CASSWGQASNYGYTF.

The chain couples TRBV7-9 to TRBJ2-3; D is unresolved. This CDR3 has 11 amino acids. The V end lost 4 bases, the J end lost 2 bases, and 1 base lay between the germline ends. Per the germline V gene, CDR1 is SEHNR and CDR2 is FQNEAQ (reference sequence). CDR3 sequence: CASSSTDTQYF. The DNA of the CDR3 is TGTGCCAGCAGCTCCACAGATACGCAGTATTTT.

The chain recombines TRBV19 with TRBJ1-2; D remains unclear. Trimming removed 4 bases at V and 5 bases at J, with 14 bases between. The CDR3 loop spans 14 amino acids. Looked up from germline, CDR1 is LNHDA and CDR2 is SQIVND (reference sequence). The CDR3 bases are TGTGCCAGTAGTACAGGACCGTTACCTTATGGCTACACCTTC. It is translated as CASSTGPLPYGYTF.

Worth noting for this clone: Sequence at one end of the junction differs from germline and may be a read error. In DNA form, the CDR3 reads TGTGCTAGCAGCGCCGGGACAGGGTCCTACGAGCAGTACTTC. This gives the protein CASSAGTGSYEQYF. This rearrangement joins TRBV7-7 to TRBJ2-7, with 9 nucleotides matching TRBD1. Germline CDR1 SSHAT, CDR2 FNYEAQ (reference sequence). CDR3 length: 14 amino acids.

In DNA form, the CDR3 reads TGTGCCAGCAACCCAGGGATCCACGAGCAGTACTTC. The encoded protein is CASNPGIHEQYF. J is TRBJ2-7 and V is TRBV6-5; a possible D gene is TRBD1 (5 bases). Deletions cut 7 bases from V and 5 bases from J, with 12 bases between. Germline CDR1 reads MNHEY; CDR2 reads SVGAGI. The CDR3 runs 12 residues.

The chain carries TRBV27 and TRBJ1-5, with 9 bases identical to TRBD1. Trimming took 1 base from V and 3 from J; bases not matched to a gene: 1. The germline CDR1 and CDR2 sequences are MNHEY and SMNVEV (reference sequence). The CDR3 runs to 15 residues. The DNA for the CDR3 is TGTGCCAGCAGTTTATACAGGGGGCACAATCAGCCCCAGCATTTT. Translation: CASSLYRGHNQPQHF.

The chain employs TRBV20-1 and TRBJ2-7; 7 positions match TRBD2. Trimming cost V 6 bases and J 4 bases; bases outside gene matches: 3. In germline, CDR1 is DFQATT, CDR2 SNEGSKA (reference sequence). The CDR3 runs to 11 residues. Here the CDR3 reads CSAARGYEQYF. Written as DNA, the CDR3 is TGCAGTGCCGCGCGGGGGTACGAGCAGTACTTC.

V gene TRBV10-2 combines with J gene TRBJ1-2; 8 nucleotides line up with TRBD1. Germline lookup yields CDR1 WSHSY and CDR2 SAAADI. J gave up 0 bases and V 10 bases, and 4 bases lay outside the gene matches. This CDR3 is 13 amino acids long. For the CDR3, the DNA is TGCGCCACCCTGGACAGGGCTAACTATGGCTACACCTTC. Its protein is CATLDRANYGYTF.